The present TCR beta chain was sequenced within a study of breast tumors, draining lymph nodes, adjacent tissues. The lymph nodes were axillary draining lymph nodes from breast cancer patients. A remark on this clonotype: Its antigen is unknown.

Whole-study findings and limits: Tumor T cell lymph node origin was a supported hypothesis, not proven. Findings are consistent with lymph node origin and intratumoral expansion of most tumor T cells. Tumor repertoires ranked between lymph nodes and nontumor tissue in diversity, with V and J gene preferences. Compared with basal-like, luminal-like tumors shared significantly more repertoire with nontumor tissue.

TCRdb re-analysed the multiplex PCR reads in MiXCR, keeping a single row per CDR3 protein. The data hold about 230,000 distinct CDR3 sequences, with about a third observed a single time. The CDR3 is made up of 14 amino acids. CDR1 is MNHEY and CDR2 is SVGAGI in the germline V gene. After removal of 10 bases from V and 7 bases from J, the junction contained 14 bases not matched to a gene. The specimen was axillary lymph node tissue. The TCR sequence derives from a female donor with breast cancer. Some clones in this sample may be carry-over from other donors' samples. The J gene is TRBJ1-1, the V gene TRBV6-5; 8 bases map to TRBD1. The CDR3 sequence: CAIDRGVLGGEAFF. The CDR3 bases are TGTGCCATCGACAGGGGAGTTTTAGGGGGTGAAGCTTTCTTT.